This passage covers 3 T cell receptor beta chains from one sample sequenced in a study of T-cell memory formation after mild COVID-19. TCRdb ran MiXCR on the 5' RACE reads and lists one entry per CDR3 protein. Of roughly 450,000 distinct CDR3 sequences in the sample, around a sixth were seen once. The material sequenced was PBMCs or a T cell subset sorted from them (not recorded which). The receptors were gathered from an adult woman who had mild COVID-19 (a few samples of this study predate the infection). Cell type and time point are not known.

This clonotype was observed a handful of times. The CDR3 DNA follows: TGCGCCAGCAGCTTTCCGGACAGTAACTATGGCTACACCTTC. Amino acids: CASSFPDSNYGYTF. V is TRBV5-1 and J is TRBJ1-2; perhaps TRBD1 as D (6 bases). Germline CDR1 SGHRS, CDR2 YFSETQ. V lost 2 bases and J 1 base, leaving 9 bases between the germline ends. There are 14 residues in the CDR3.

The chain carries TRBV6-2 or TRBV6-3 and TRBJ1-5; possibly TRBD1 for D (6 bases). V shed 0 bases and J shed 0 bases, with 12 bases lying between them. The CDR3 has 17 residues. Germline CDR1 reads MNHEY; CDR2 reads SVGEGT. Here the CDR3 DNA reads TGTGCCAGCAGTTACTCGAGGGGGAGATATAGCAATCAGCCCCAGCATTTT. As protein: CASSYSRGRYSNQPQHF.

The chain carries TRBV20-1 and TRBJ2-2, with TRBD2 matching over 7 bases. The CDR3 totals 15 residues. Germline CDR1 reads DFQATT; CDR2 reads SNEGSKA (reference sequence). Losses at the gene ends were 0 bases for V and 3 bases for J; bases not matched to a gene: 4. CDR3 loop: CSARDRLADTGELFF. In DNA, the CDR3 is TGCAGTGCTAGAGATCGGCTAGCGGACACCGGGGAGCTGTTTTTT.